One sample yielded the 5 T cell receptor beta chains listed below, sequenced in a study of blood T cell repertoires in COVID-19. Data came from immunoSEQ multiplex PCR; TCRdb stores just in-frame clones and leaves some out. The sample comprises some 93,000 clones, 85% to 90% of which are singletons, and 3.5% to 4% rests with the top ten. Sequencing was performed on peripheral blood. The origin of the receptors is a man aged 55 to 69 with acute or convalescent COVID-19.

This rearrangement joins TRBV6-5 to TRBJ1-2; the D is unclear. The germline V gene has CDR1 MNHEY and CDR2 SVGAGI. Trimming cost V 7 bases and J 4 bases, with 13 bases left between them. This CDR3 is 13 amino acids long. CDR3 loop: CASTKREPYGYTF. The CDR3 DNA is TGTGCCAGCACAAAGCGGGAGCCCTATGGCTACACCTTC.

V is TRBV7-6 and J is TRBJ2-3; D is uncertain. V was shortened by 4 bases and J by 5 bases, with 19 bases between the two germline ends. CDR1 and CDR2 from the germline V gene are SGHVS and FNYEAQ. This CDR3 contains 16 residues. The CDR3 nucleotides are TGTGCCAGCAGCTCACCCCCGGCTAGTGGAAGAGATACGCAGTATTTT. Amino acids: CASSSPPASGRDTQYF.

This chain uses TRBV6-2 or TRBV6-3 with TRBJ2-7; 9 bases fit TRBD1. This CDR3 spans 15 amino acids. V lost 5 bases to trimming and J lost 4 bases; unmatched junction nucleotides: 9. CDR1 and CDR2 from the germline V gene are MNHEY and SVGEGT. As DNA, the CDR3 is TGTGCCAGCAGTGTTCGAGGGGACAGGGAGTACGAGCAGTACTTC. This codes for CASSVRGDREYEQYF.

This clone was counted a few times. The chain combines TRBV5-4 with TRBJ2-3; D may be TRBD1 (6 bases). Germline-derived CDR1 and CDR2 are SGHNT and YYREEE (reference sequence). The CDR3 contains 14 residues. V lost 4 bases and J lost 7, with 16 bases in between. CDR3 coding DNA: TGTGCCAGCAGCGCCAGGGGCAGAGCAAATACGCAGTATTTT. This sequence encodes CASSARGRANTQYF.

The rearrangement joins TRBV2 to TRBJ1-6; TRBD1 aligns across 8 bases. Germline V CDR1 and CDR2: SNHLY, FYNNEI. With V trimmed by 1 base and J by 8 bases, 7 bases remained unmatched. This CDR3 spans 16 amino acids. The CDR3 is CASSEGLQGAYSPLHF. The CDR3 DNA follows: TGTGCCAGCAGTGAAGGGCTGCAGGGGGCTTATTCACCCCTCCACTTT. The complete variable domain, with remaining parts taken from reference TRBV2 and TRBJ1-6, reads EPEVTQTPSHQVTQMGQEVILRCVPISNHLYFYWYRQILGQKVEFLVSFYNNEISEKSEIFDDQFSVERPDGSNFTLKIRSTKLEDSAMYFCASSEGLQGAYSPLHFGNGTRLTVT.